The 21 T cell receptor beta chains in this list originate from one sample, sequenced in a study of beta chain features in type 1 diabetes. The sequenced template was cDNA made from the entire isolated RNA. Sequenced by immunoSEQ multiplex PCR; TCRdb stores in-frame clones only, minus some. The sample yields hundreds of thousands of clones, 17% seen once. Sequencing was done on a sample of naive CD4+ T cells from blood. The receptors stem from a woman aged 18-30 years in good health.

This clone was seen more than once but under ten times. The same CDR3 can be traced to other DNA sequences in this sample. The J gene is TRBJ2-7, the V gene TRBV18; a possible D gene is TRBD2 (5 bases). The V and J ends lost 3 bases and 0 bases respectively, with 9 bases between them. The CDR3 totals 14 residues. Germline V gene lookup returns CDR1 KGHSH and CDR2 LQKENI. The CDR3 nucleotides are TGTGCCAGCTCACCCCCCAGCGGCTCCTACGAGCAGTACTTC. Translating it yields CASSPPSGSYEQYF.

This chain connects TRBV28 to TRBJ1-2; maybe TRBD1 (5 bases). CDR1 and CDR2 (germline): MDHEN, SYDVKM. The V and J ends lost 5 bases and 1 base respectively, with 14 bases between them. The CDR3 contains 15 residues. The DNA of the CDR3 is TGTGCCAGCAGTCCGATACCGGGACTTAACTATGGCTACACCTTC. Translating gives CASSPIPGLNYGYTF.

This clone has a handful of counts. This chain joins TRBV29-1 and TRBJ2-5; 9 bases line up with TRBD1. J lost 4 bases, V lost 4 bases, and 4 bases had no gene match. In germline, CDR1 is SQVTM, CDR2 ANQGSEA. The CDR3 is 13 amino acids. CDR3 in DNA: TGCAGCGTTGCCCCGGGACAGGGAGAGACCCAGTACTTC. Its translation is CSVAPGQGETQYF.

V is TRBV27 and J is TRBJ1-5; 7 bases line up with TRBD1. Trimming removed 6 bases from V and 2 bases from J; junction bases left unmatched: 4. The CDR3 covers 14 residues. The germline V gene has CDR1 MNHEY and CDR2 SMNVEV (reference sequence). As DNA, the CDR3 is TGTGCCAGCAGCCTGGACAGGCGCAATCAGCCCCAGCATTTT. Protein: CASSLDRRNQPQHF.

J is TRBJ2-7 and V is TRBV2; D gene uncertain. The CDR3 covers 15 residues. Germline V CDR1 and CDR2: SNHLY, FYNNEI. Between the trimmed V and J ends, which lost 2 bases and 0 bases, there was a span of 11 bases. The CDR3 DNA reads TGTGCCAGCAGTGAAATCTGGCTAAGCTCCTACGAGCAGTACTTC. It encodes CASSEIWLSSYEQYF. Full variable domain (rest looked up from reference TRBV2 and TRBJ2-7): EPEVTQTPSHQVTQMGQEVILRCVPISNHLYFYWYRQILGQKVEFLVSFYNNEISEKSEIFDDQFSVERPDGSNFTLKIRSTKLEDSAMYFCASSEIWLSSYEQYFGPGTRLTVT.

The chain employs TRBV18 and TRBJ1-5; D not certain. The CDR3 sequence is 14 residues long. CDR1 and CDR2 from the germline V gene are KGHSH and LQKENI. Between the trimmed V and J ends, which lost 3 bases and 1 base, there was a span of 7 bases. CDR3 amino acids: CASSPGISNQPQHF. In DNA form, the CDR3 reads TGTGCCAGCTCACCGGGAATAAGCAATCAGCCCCAGCATTTT.

V gene TRBV7-9 combines with J gene TRBJ2-1; 8 positions match TRBD2. CDR1 and CDR2 (germline): SEHNR, FQNEAQ (reference sequence). V trimming: 4 bases; J trimming: 5 bases; junction bases outside the gene matches: 19. This CDR3 has 19 amino acids. The DNA of the CDR3 is TGTGCCAGCAGCTCATTCCCGACTAGCGAGGGACGTTTGCACAATGAGCAGTTCTTC. Amino acids: CASSSFPTSEGRLHNEQFF. Together with reference TRBV7-9 and TRBJ2-1, the CDR3 gives the full variable domain: DTGVSQNPRHKITKRGQNVTFRCDPISEHNRLYWYRQTLGQGPEFLTYFQNEAQLEKSRLLSDRFSAERPKGSFSTLEIQRTEQGDSAMYLCASSSFPTSEGRLHNEQFFGPGTRLTVL.

This clone has just a few counts. The gene calls are TRBV5-4 and TRBJ2-5; 8 bases align to TRBD2. Germline lookup yields CDR1 SGHNT and CDR2 YYREEE (reference sequence). V gave up 0 bases and J gave up 5 bases; unmatched junction bases: 6. This CDR3 region has 15 residues. In DNA, the CDR3 is TGTGCCAGCAGCTTGGAAGCGGGAGCACTGGAGACCCAGTACTTC. It specifies CASSLEAGALETQYF.

The chain carries TRBV7-8 and TRBJ2-7; D may be TRBD2 (6 bases). Germline V gives CDR1 SGHVS, CDR2 FQNEAQ. The CDR3 is 14 amino acids. The V end was cut by 4 bases, the J end by 2 bases, with 12 bases between. CDR3 residues: CASSSGLNAYEQYF. CDR3 DNA: TGTGCCAGCAGCTCGGGACTTAACGCCTACGAGCAGTACTTC.

This clone occurred a few times. The rearrangement links TRBV5-1 to TRBJ2-7; TRBD2 aligns across 9 bases. J was trimmed by 3 bases and V by 6 bases; bases with no gene match: 13. Germline loops: CDR1 SGHRS, CDR2 YFSETQ. This CDR3 has 16 amino acids. The CDR3 protein is CASKLGSLAGYYEQYF. In DNA form, the CDR3 reads TGCGCCAGCAAGCTTGGTTCCCTAGCGGGGTACTACGAGCAGTACTTC.

This chain connects TRBV7-3 to TRBJ2-3; D possibly corresponds to TRBD2 (5 bases). The CDR3 length is 14 residues. Trimming removed 5 bases from V and 2 bases from J, with 11 bases in between. The germline CDR1 and CDR2 sequences are SGHTA and FQGTGA. The CDR3 nucleotides read TGTGCCAGCAGCCTACGAGGGCCCACAGATACGCAGTATTTT. Its protein is CASSLRGPTDTQYF.

V is TRBV19 and J is TRBJ2-3; D gene ambiguous. V was cut by 6 bases and J by 0 bases, with 7 bases left in between. The germline gives CDR1 LNHDA, CDR2 SQIVND (reference sequence). The CDR3 extends over 13 amino acids. CDR3 coding DNA: TGTGCCAGTAGGGGGATTAGCACAGATACGCAGTATTTT. Translation gives CASRGISTDTQYF.

This clone was picked up a small number of times. The chain recombines TRBV14 with TRBJ2-5, with 7 bases lining up with TRBD1. With V trimmed by 3 bases and J by 7 bases, 14 bases remained unmatched. Germline V gene data show CDR1 as SGHDN and CDR2 as FVKESK. CDR3 length equals 16 residues. Here the CDR3 DNA reads TGTGCCAGCAGCCATCAAGCGTCCGGGACAGCAGGGACCCAGTACTTC. This gives the protein CASSHQASGTAGTQYF.

The V and J genes are TRBV7-2 and TRBJ2-7; D gene unclear. Germline V CDR1 and CDR2: SGHTA, FQGNSA. V lost 1 base to trimming and J lost 2 bases, with 9 bases between them. CDR3 length equals 14 residues. The CDR3 coding sequence is TGTGCCAGCAGCTTAGGGCCAAGCACCTACGAGCAGTACTTC. Protein sequence: CASSLGPSTYEQYF.

This clone was found a few times. The V gene is TRBV2, the J gene TRBJ2-2, with D tentatively TRBD1 (5 bases). Trimming shortened V by 6 bases and J by 4 bases, and 12 bases separated the two germline ends. This CDR3 has 14 residues. CDR1 is SNHLY, CDR2 FYNNEI, per germline. CDR3: CASRFQGSTGELFF. The CDR3 DNA is TGTGCCAGCAGGTTTCAGGGCAGCACCGGGGAGCTGTTTTTT.

The J gene is TRBJ1-5, the V gene TRBV28; TRBD1 matches at 10 bases. The trim removed 7 bases at V and 4 bases at J, leaving 10 bases unmatched. The CDR3 is 16 residues long. CDR1 and CDR2 from the germline V gene are MDHEN and SYDVKM. The DNA of the CDR3 is TGTGCCAGCACCAATAGACAGGGGGCCGGGAATCAGCCCCAGCATTTT. Amino acid sequence: CASTNRQGAGNQPQHF.

This clone has only a few counts. J is TRBJ2-2 and V is TRBV7-3; 8 bases match TRBD2. V dropped 1 base and J dropped 6; count of bases not matched to a gene: 7. The CDR3 length is 16 residues. Looked up from germline, CDR1 is SGHTA and CDR2 is FQGTGA. The CDR3 loop reads CASSLMSGSASGELFF. In DNA form, the CDR3 reads TGTGCCAGCAGCTTAATGAGCGGGAGCGCGTCCGGGGAGCTGTTTTTT.

This clone was detected a few times. This rearrangement joins TRBV7-9 to TRBJ2-1, with D perhaps TRBD1 (6 bases). V lost 5 bases and J 4 bases, leaving 12 bases between the germline ends. Germline V gene data show CDR1 as SEHNR and CDR2 as FQNEAQ (reference sequence). There are 14 residues in the CDR3. In DNA form, the CDR3 reads TGTGCCAGCAGCACCCCGGACAGTTACAATGAGCAGTTCTTC. As protein: CASSTPDSYNEQFF.

The J gene is TRBJ2-1, the V gene TRBV5-1; D is perhaps TRBD2 (6 bases). The CDR3 runs 14 residues. The ends were cut back, 5 bases at V and 9 bases at J, with 18 bases in the middle. Germline assignment: CDR1 SGHRS and CDR2 YFSETQ. The CDR3 loop is CASREAGSNGEQFF. The CDR3 nucleotides are TGCGCCAGCAGGGAGGCGGGGAGTAACGGTGAGCAGTTCTTC.

This chain connects TRBV7-2 to TRBJ2-5; 10 nucleotides match TRBD2. CDR3 length: 16 amino acids. The V and J ends lost 5 bases and 5 bases, in that order; junction bases with no gene match: 11. Germline V gene data show CDR1 as SGHTA and CDR2 as FQGNSA. The CDR3 loop is CASSRGAGGPGETQYF. DNA of the CDR3: TGTGCCAGCAGCCGAGGAGCGGGAGGGCCAGGGGAGACCCAGTACTTC. Full variable domain (remainder filled in from reference TRBV7-2 and TRBJ2-5): GAGVSQSPSNKVTEKGKDVELRCDPISGHTALYWYRQSLGQGLEFLIYFQGNSAPDKSGLPSDRFSAERTGGSVSTLTIQRTQQEDSAVYLCASSRGAGGPGETQYFGPGTRLLVL.

The CDR3 is CASSILADYEQYF. DNA of the CDR3: TGTGCCAGTAGTATACTAGCGGACTACGAGCAGTACTTC. The chain combines TRBV19 with TRBJ2-7; 7 bases agree with TRBD2. This CDR3 has 13 amino acids. Germline assignment: CDR1 LNHDA and CDR2 SQIVND (reference sequence). V lost 2 bases, J lost 3 bases, and 1 base stayed unmatched.